This passage covers 11 T cell receptor beta chains from one sample sequenced in a study of T-cell reconstitution after alpha-beta-depleted transplantation in children. Preparing the TCRbeta library involved the use of unique molecular identifiers. MiXCR was run by TCRdb on the PCR reads, yielding one entry per CDR3 protein. The sample gives 200,000 to 250,000 distinct CDR3 sequences, under 9.5% of which show up once; around 6.2% is in the top ten. The specimen was PBMCs from the stem cell graft donor, collected from the stem cell graft. These receptor sequences come from a human donor who donated a stem cell graft to a child with acute lymphoblastic leukemia.

This clonotype occurred many times. The chain uses TRBV10-3 and TRBJ2-7; TRBD2 aligns across 14 bases. Per the germline V gene, CDR1 is ENHRY and CDR2 is SYGVKD. This CDR3 is built from 15 residues. Trimming at V came to 8 bases and at J to 2 bases, leaving 5 bases not matched to a gene. The CDR3 loop is CAIGGTSGGTYEQYF. CDR3 nucleotides: TGTGCCATCGGCGGGACTAGCGGGGGAACCTACGAGCAGTACTTC.

This clonotype was seen repeatedly, ten times or more. The chain combines TRBV12-3 or TRBV12-4 with TRBJ1-1, with 12 bases matching TRBD1. CDR3 size: 17 residues. The V and J ends lost 5 bases and 3 bases, in that order; junction bases with no gene match: 10. CDR3: CASSPGQGASRDTEAFF. As DNA, the CDR3 is TGTGCCAGCAGTCCGGGACAGGGGGCGAGCAGGGACACTGAAGCTTTCTTT.

This clonotype has just a few counts. This rearrangement joins TRBV2 to TRBJ1-1, with no clear D. The CDR3 runs 13 residues. Germline V gives CDR1 SNHLY, CDR2 FYNNEI. V was clipped by 0 bases and J by 1 base, with 3 bases between them. The DNA for the CDR3 is TGTGCCAGCAGTGAAGCTCCGAACACTGAAGCTTTCTTT. Amino acids: CASSEAPNTEAFF.

Many counts were recorded for this clonotype. Germline is not matched at one junction end, which may reflect a read error. This sequence joins TRBV7-2 and TRBJ1-6; D gene ambiguous. The CDR3 loop spans 14 amino acids. Germline loops: CDR1 SGHTA, CDR2 FQGNSA. The CDR3 bases are TGTGCCAGCAGCATAGCCTGGGAGGATTCACCCCTCCACTTT. It translates to CASSIAWEDSPLHF. The variable domain in full, completed from reference TRBV7-2 and TRBJ1-6, reads GAGVSQSPSNKVTEKGKDVELRCDPISGHTALYWYRQSLGQGLEFLIYFQGNSAPDKSGLPSDRFSAERTGGSVSTLTIQRTQQEDSAVYLCASSIAWEDSPLHFGNGTRLTVT.

At least ten counts were recorded for this clonotype. The V and J genes are TRBV28 and TRBJ2-7; perhaps D is TRBD1 or TRBD2 (7 bases each). The CDR3 covers 16 residues. The germline V gene has CDR1 MDHEN and CDR2 SYDVKM. The germline V and J ends were trimmed by 4 bases and 0 bases, with 16 bases remaining between them. In DNA form, the CDR3 reads TGTGCCAGCAGTTGGCCAGGGGGGGCCACCTCCTACGAGCAGTACTTC. This codes for CASSWPGGATSYEQYF.

There are a few counts of this clonotype. The rearrangement joins TRBV10-2 to TRBJ2-3; TRBD1 matches 7 bases. The CDR3 spans 15 residues. The trim removed 6 bases at V and 4 bases at J, leaving 10 bases unmatched. The germline gives CDR1 WSHSY, CDR2 SAAADI. The CDR3 region is CASSPTDRVADTQYF. The CDR3 region has the DNA TGCGCCAGCAGCCCAACAGACAGGGTGGCAGATACGCAGTATTTT.

Remarks on this clonotype: One end of the junction is discordant with germline, which a read error may explain. This chain links TRBV12-3 or TRBV12-4 with TRBJ1-1; D is unresolved. The CDR3 has 16 residues. The CDR3 DNA reads as TGTGCCAGCAATTTAGGGCGGGGATGGGGGAACACTGAAGCTTTCTTT. Translation: CASNLGRGWGNTEAFF.

This clonotype was recorded many times. The genes are TRBV20-1 and TRBJ1-2; 7 nucleotides match TRBD1. J lost 0 bases, V lost 3 bases, and 7 bases had no gene match. CDR1 is DFQATT and CDR2 is SNEGSKA in the germline V gene (reference sequence). The CDR3 length is 15 residues. The CDR3 reads CSASGQTGTNYGYTF. CDR3 bases: TGCAGTGCTAGTGGACAGACAGGGACTAACTATGGCTACACCTTC.

The sample holds many counts of this clonotype. The CDR3 region is CASSSQTGAGETQYF. CDR3 bases: TGTGCCAGCAGCTCACAGACAGGGGCGGGGGAGACCCAGTACTTC. V usage is TRBV13 and J usage is TRBJ2-5, with TRBD1 identical over 8 bases. Germline lookup yields CDR1 PRHDT and CDR2 FYEKMQ (reference sequence). CDR3 length: 15 amino acids. Losses at the gene ends were 4 bases for V and 5 bases for J; bases not matched to a gene: 9.

The chain couples TRBV20-1 to TRBJ2-1; TRBD2 might be the D (6 bases). With 0 bases removed from V and 2 bases from J, the gap between germline ends came to 8 bases. CDR1 DFQATT and CDR2 SNEGSKA come from the germline V gene (reference sequence). The CDR3 extends over 14 amino acids. CDR3 region: CSARDGGTYNEQFF. For the CDR3, the DNA is TGCAGTGCTAGAGATGGGGGGACCTACAATGAGCAGTTCTTC.

This clonotype was observed a few times. The rearrangement uses TRBV10-3 and TRBJ1-4; D gene uncertain. Germline lookup yields CDR1 ENHRY and CDR2 SYGVKD. This CDR3 has 16 amino acids. Trimming shortened V by 8 bases and J by 0 bases, and 16 bases separated the two germline ends. In DNA, the CDR3 is TGTGCCATCTCCGGTGAGGGAGTTGCAACTAATGAAAAACTGTTTTTT. Translating it yields CAISGEGVATNEKLFF.